These 20 T cell receptor beta chains came from one sample sequenced in a study of cytomegalovirus exposure and HLA in healthy donors. PCR employed 60 Vbeta and 13 Jbeta primers. Sequencing used immunoSEQ multiplex PCR; TCRdb keeps in-frame clones, though not all of them. The repertoire holds some 93,000 clones, with around four fifths as singletons. Sequences were obtained from PBMCs. Source of these receptors: a woman in her thirties or forties in good health and CMV-seronegative.

The V and J genes are TRBV11-2 and TRBJ2-1, with 7 bases lining up with TRBD2. CDR3 length equals 18 residues. V lost 2 bases, J lost 7 bases, and 17 bases stayed unmatched. Germline CDR1 reads SGHAT; CDR2 reads FQNNGV. The CDR3: CASSLKSPGGSLRNEQFF. CDR3 in DNA: TGTGCCAGCAGCTTAAAATCCCCCGGCGGGAGCCTGAGGAATGAGCAGTTCTTC.

V usage is TRBV7-3 and J usage is TRBJ1-2; 8 bases are a match to TRBD1. Germline values: CDR1 SGHTA, CDR2 FQGTGA. The CDR3 is made up of 13 amino acids. Trimming removed 4 bases from V and 7 bases from J; junction bases left unmatched: 5. CDR3 region: CASSSGGDAGYTF. In DNA form, the CDR3 reads TGTGCCAGCAGCTCAGGGGGCGACGCTGGCTACACCTTC.

This clone was observed a single time. The chain uses TRBV4-2 and TRBJ2-7, with a possible D match to TRBD2 (6 bases). Deletions cut 1 base from V and 3 bases from J, with 13 bases between. The CDR3 runs to 15 residues. Germline lookup yields CDR1 LGHNA and CDR2 YNFKEQ. CDR3 in DNA: TGTGCCAGCAGCCAAGGGGAGGAGGGCCGCTACGAGCAGTACTTC. Amino acid sequence: CASSQGEEGRYEQYF.

The chain employs TRBV6-1 and TRBJ2-5; D perhaps matches TRBD1 (5 bases). Germline V gene lookup returns CDR1 MNHNS and CDR2 SASEGT. The length of the CDR3 is 13 residues. Trimming cost V 7 bases and J 6 bases, with 15 bases left between them. In nucleotides, the CDR3 is TGTGCCAGCACGGCAGGGCGGTATCAGACCCAGTACTTC. It is translated as CASTAGRYQTQYF.

This chain uses TRBV28 with TRBJ2-4; 9 bases map to TRBD1. The CDR3 is made up of 15 amino acids. Germline V gene lookup returns CDR1 MDHEN and CDR2 SYDVKM. V shed 5 bases and J 6 bases; nucleotides not matched to a gene: 8. The CDR3 DNA is TGTGCCAGCAGTCTCCCGGGGACAGGGAGAAACATTCAGTACTTC. This gives the protein CASSLPGTGRNIQYF.

The V call is TRBV9, the J call TRBJ1-1, with 8 bases aligning to TRBD1. J was trimmed by 3 bases and V by 3 bases; bases with no gene match: 4. CDR1 and CDR2 (germline): SGDLS, YYNGEE. The CDR3 contains 14 residues. The CDR3 reads CASSALDRDTEAFF. CDR3 nucleotides: TGTGCCAGCAGCGCCCTGGACAGGGACACTGAAGCTTTCTTT.

The chain is built from TRBV5-1 and TRBJ2-1; TRBD1 matches 7 bases. Germline CDR1 reads SGHRS; CDR2 reads YFSETQ. The CDR3 consists of 14 residues. The V gene end was trimmed by 4 bases and the J gene end by 4 bases; junction bases not matched to a gene: 5. The CDR3 DNA follows: TGCGCCAGCAGCCCCCCGGGACAGTACAATGAGCAGTTCTTC. Translating gives CASSPPGQYNEQFF.

The chain has TRBV5-1 and TRBJ1-3, with D hard to call. The V end was cut by 4 bases, the J end by 4 bases, with 12 bases between. This CDR3 contains 14 residues. CDR1 and CDR2 (germline): SGHRS, YFSETQ. The CDR3 DNA reads as TGCGCCAGCAGCCGGGGTAGTTCAGGAAACACCATATATTTT. Translation: CASSRGSSGNTIYF.

V usage is TRBV28 and J usage is TRBJ2-1; TRBD2 matches 10 bases. This CDR3 is 16 amino acids long. J gave up 2 bases and V 3 bases, and 4 bases lay outside the gene matches. CDR1 is MDHEN, CDR2 SYDVKM, per germline. The DNA for the CDR3 is TGTGCCAGCAGTTTTAAAAGCGGGAGGGCCTACAATGAGCAGTTCTTC. Protein sequence: CASSFKSGRAYNEQFF.

V gene TRBV6-5 combines with J gene TRBJ1-3; perhaps TRBD1 as D (5 bases). The CDR3 loop spans 14 amino acids. The germline V gene has CDR1 MNHEY and CDR2 SVGAGI. Between the trimmed V and J ends, which lost 6 bases and 0 bases, there was a span of 9 bases. The CDR3 loop is CASRTGSSGNTIYF. CDR3 in DNA: TGTGCCAGCAGAACAGGTTCCTCTGGAAACACCATATATTTT.

This chain uses TRBV27 with TRBJ1-4; 10 bases map to TRBD1. The CDR3 totals 16 residues. Germline values: CDR1 MNHEY, CDR2 SMNVEV (reference sequence). V gave up 5 bases and J gave up 7 bases; unmatched junction bases: 10. The CDR3 loop reads CASSGSGTGAVEKLFF. Here the CDR3 DNA reads TGTGCCAGCAGTGGAAGCGGGACAGGGGCCGTTGAAAAACTGTTTTTT.

CDR3 in DNA: TGTGCCAGCAGCCAGGGAACAGGCTATGGCTACACCTTC. As protein: CASSQGTGYGYTF. The rearrangement uses TRBV28 and TRBJ1-2; a possible D gene is TRBD1 (5 bases). Trimming cost V 6 bases and J 4 bases, with 12 bases left between them. The CDR3 loop spans 13 amino acids. CDR1 is MDHEN, CDR2 SYDVKM, per germline.

V is TRBV28 and J is TRBJ2-5; no clear D gene. The tail of the sequence fits TRBJ2-7 better, so the J call may be wrong. Germline assignment: CDR1 MDHEN and CDR2 SYDVKM. The length of the CDR3 is 11 residues. As DNA, the CDR3 is TGTGCCAGCAGTTTAACCTACGAGCAGTACTTC. This gives the protein CASSLTYEQYF.

This sequence joins TRBV7-3 and TRBJ1-2; 8 nucleotides match TRBD1. Trimming removed 5 bases from V and 6 bases from J; junction bases left unmatched: 8. The germline gives CDR1 SGHTA, CDR2 FQGTGA. The CDR3 spans 14 residues. DNA for the CDR3: TGTGCCAGCAGCCCACTGGACAGGGTTAATGGCTACACCTTC. This codes for CASSPLDRVNGYTF.

The chain recombines TRBV5-1 with TRBJ1-2; 10 bases align to TRBD1. Per the germline V gene, CDR1 is SGHRS and CDR2 is YFSETQ. The CDR3 runs 16 residues. Trimming removed 0 bases from V and 7 bases from J; junction bases left unmatched: 9. In DNA, the CDR3 is TGCGCCAGCAGCTTGGGCCCAGGACAGGGGGGGAGTGGCTACACCTTC. Protein sequence: CASSLGPGQGGSGYTF.

The V and J genes are TRBV5-1 and TRBJ2-5; 9 nucleotides line up with TRBD2. Germline V CDR1 and CDR2: SGHRS, YFSETQ. The CDR3 is made up of 16 amino acids. The J segment lost 2 bases and the V segment lost 0 bases, leaving 5 bases of the junction unmatched. CDR3 amino acids: CASSLVPSGNQETQYF. The DNA for the CDR3 is TGCGCCAGCAGCTTGGTCCCTAGCGGGAATCAAGAGACCCAGTACTTC.

As to this clone: An end of the junction differs from the germline gene, which may be a read error. The chain couples TRBV19 to TRBJ2-7; TRBD1 aligns across 11 bases. Per the germline V gene, CDR1 is LNHDA and CDR2 is SQIVND (reference sequence). This CDR3 contains 14 residues. The CDR3 coding sequence is TGTGCCAGTAGTATTCGGACAGGGGGCGTCCCCTACCTCTTC. This sequence encodes CASSIRTGGVPYLF.

V and J are TRBV29-1 and TRBJ1-2; tentatively, D is TRBD1 (6 bases). V lost 2 bases, J lost 4 bases, and 11 bases lay in between. The CDR3 sequence is 13 residues long. CDR1 is SQVTM and CDR2 is ANQGSEA in the germline V gene. DNA of the CDR3: TGCAGCGTTGAAACGCAGGGGCCCTATGGCTACACCTTC. The encoded protein is CSVETQGPYGYTF.

V usage is TRBV30 and J usage is TRBJ1-2; 7 nucleotides align to TRBD1. CDR3 length: 12 amino acids. The junction had 0 bases not matched to a gene; V was cut back by 1 base and J by 4 bases. Germline CDR1 and CDR2: GTSNPN and SVGIG (reference sequence). The CDR3 loop is CAWSAGGYGYTF. The CDR3 nucleotides are TGTGCCTGGAGTGCAGGGGGCTATGGCTACACCTTC.

This chain links TRBV7-2 with TRBJ2-5; D is perhaps TRBD2 (6 bases). The V end was cut by 5 bases, the J end by 0 bases, with 13 bases between. The CDR3 has 15 amino acids. The germline CDR1 and CDR2 sequences are SGHTA and FQGNSA. The CDR3 is CASSRPLANQETQYF. CDR3 nucleotides: TGTGCCAGCAGCCGACCACTAGCCAACCAAGAGACCCAGTACTTC.